The table lists the clone carrying this TCR beta chain with many counts. The sample comes from a study of T cells in Graves' hyperthyroidism and ophthalmopathy. The CDR3 consists of 15 residues. Trimming took 5 bases from V and 7 from J; bases not matched to a gene: 6. Germline loops: CDR1 SGHTA, CDR2 FQGNSA. Amplification of TCR beta CDR3 regions used RNA as the template. The HTBI primer set drove a first-round RT-PCR of the TCR CDR3. TCRdb reanalysed the multiplex PCR reads using MiXCR and keeps one entry per CDR3 protein. The sample shows roughly 500,000 distinct CDR3 sequences, 40% to 50% of them seen only once.

Source material: peripheral blood or thyroid tissue (not recorded which). This rearrangement joins TRBV7-2 to TRBJ1-6; 9 bases match TRBD1. The sequence came from an adult woman with Graves' disease, either hyperthyroidism or ophthalmopathy (not recorded which). The CDR3 loop reads CASSPWTGDNSPLHF. CDR3 sequence (DNA): TGTGCCAGCAGCCCATGGACAGGGGACAATTCACCCCTCCACTTT.